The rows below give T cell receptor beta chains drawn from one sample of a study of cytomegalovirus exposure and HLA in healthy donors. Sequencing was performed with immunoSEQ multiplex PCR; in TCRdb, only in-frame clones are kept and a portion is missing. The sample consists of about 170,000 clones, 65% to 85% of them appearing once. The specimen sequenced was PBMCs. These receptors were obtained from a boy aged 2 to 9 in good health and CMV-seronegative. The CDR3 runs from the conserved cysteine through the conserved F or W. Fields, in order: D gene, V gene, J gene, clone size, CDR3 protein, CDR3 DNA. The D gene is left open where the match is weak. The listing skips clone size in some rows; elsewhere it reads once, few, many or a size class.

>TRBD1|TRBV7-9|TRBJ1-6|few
CASSFPGQGSPLHF
TGTGCCAGCAGCTTTCCGGGACAGGGTTCACCCCTCCACTTT
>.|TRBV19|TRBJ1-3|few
CASSNPRNTIYF
TGTGCCAGTAGTAATCCAAGAAACACCATATATTTT
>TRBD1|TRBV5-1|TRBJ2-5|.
CASSQDRVSETQYF
TGCGCCAGCAGCCAGGACAGGGTTAGTGAGACCCAGTACTTC
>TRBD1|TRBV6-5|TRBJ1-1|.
CASSDKGQGAFF
TGTGCCAGCAGTGACAAGGGACAGGGAGCTTTCTTT
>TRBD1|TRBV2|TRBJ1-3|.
CASSRDRGNTIYF
TGTGCCAGCTCCCGGGACAGGGGAAACACCATATATTTT
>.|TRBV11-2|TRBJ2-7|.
CASSFSPRSSYEQYF
TGTGCCAGCAGCTTTTCCCCCAGAAGCTCCTACGAGCAGTACTTC
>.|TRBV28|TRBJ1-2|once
CASSSRVNYGYTF
TGTGCCAGCAGTTCCAGGGTTAACTATGGCTACACCTTC
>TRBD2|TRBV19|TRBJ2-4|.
CASSTLGLAGAKNIQYF
TGTGCCAGTAGTACTCTGGGACTAGCGGGAGCCAAAAACATTCAGTACTTC
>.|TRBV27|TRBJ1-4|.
CASSSPGTSDEKLFF
TGTGCCAGCAGTTCCCCCGGGACATCGGATGAAAAACTGTTTTTT
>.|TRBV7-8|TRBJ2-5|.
CASSPRGETQYF
TGTGCCAGCAGCCCCCGGGGAGAGACCCAGTACTTC